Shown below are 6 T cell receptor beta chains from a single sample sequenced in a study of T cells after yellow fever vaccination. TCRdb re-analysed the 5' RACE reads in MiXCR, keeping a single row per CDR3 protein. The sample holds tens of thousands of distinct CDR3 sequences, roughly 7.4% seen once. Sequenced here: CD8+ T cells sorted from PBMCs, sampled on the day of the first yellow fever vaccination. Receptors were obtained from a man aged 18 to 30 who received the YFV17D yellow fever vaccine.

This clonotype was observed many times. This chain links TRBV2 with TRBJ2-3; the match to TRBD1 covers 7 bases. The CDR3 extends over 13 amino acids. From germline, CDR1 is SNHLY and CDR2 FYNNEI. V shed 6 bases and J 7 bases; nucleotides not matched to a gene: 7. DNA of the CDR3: TGTGCCAGCAGAGAGGCGGACAGGAATACGCAGTATTTT. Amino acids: CASREADRNTQYF.

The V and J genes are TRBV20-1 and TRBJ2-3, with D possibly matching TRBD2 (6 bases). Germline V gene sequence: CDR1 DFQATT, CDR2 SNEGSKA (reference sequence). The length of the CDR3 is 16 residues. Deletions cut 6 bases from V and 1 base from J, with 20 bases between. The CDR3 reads CSASPRSRRGTDTQYF. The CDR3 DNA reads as TGCAGTGCCAGCCCCCGGTCCAGGAGGGGCACAGATACGCAGTATTTT.

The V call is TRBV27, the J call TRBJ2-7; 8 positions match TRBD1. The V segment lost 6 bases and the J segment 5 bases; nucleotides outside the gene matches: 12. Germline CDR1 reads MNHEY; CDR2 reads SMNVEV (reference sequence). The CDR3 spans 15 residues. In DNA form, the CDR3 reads TGTGCCAGCAGCTGGGGGACAGGATCGTCCCACGAGCAGTACTTC. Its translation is CASSWGTGSSHEQYF.

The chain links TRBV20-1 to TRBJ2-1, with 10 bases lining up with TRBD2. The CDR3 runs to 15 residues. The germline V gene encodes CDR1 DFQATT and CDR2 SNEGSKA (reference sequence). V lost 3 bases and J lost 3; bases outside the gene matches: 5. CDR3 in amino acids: CSASGLAGDYNEQFF. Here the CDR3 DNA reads TGCAGTGCTAGTGGCCTAGCGGGAGACTACAATGAGCAGTTCTTC.

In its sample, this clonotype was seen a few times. The CDR3 DNA reads TGTGCCAGCAGTTACACAGGGGACACTGAAGCTTTCTTT. It encodes CASSYTGDTEAFF. The chain employs TRBV6-6 and TRBJ1-1, with TRBD1 identical over 7 bases. The germline CDR1 and CDR2 sequences are MNHNY and SVGAGI (reference sequence). The CDR3 sequence is 13 residues long. Unmatched junction bases numbered 0, after V lost 2 bases and J lost 3 bases.

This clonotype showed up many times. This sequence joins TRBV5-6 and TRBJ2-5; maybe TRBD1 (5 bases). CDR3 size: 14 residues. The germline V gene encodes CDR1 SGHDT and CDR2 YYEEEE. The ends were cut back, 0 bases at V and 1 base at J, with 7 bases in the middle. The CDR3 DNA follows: TGTGCCAGCAGCTTGGATACAGGCCAAGAGACCCAGTACTTC. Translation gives CASSLDTGQETQYF.